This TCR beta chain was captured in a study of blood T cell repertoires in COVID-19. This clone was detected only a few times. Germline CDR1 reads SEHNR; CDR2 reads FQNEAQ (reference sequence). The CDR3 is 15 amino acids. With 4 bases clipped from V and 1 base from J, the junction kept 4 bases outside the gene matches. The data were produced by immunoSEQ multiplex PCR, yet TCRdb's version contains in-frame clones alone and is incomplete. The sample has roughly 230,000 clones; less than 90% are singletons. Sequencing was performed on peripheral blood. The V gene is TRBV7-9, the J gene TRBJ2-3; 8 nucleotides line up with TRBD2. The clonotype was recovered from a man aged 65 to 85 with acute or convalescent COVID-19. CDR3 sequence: CASSSTTSGTDTQYF. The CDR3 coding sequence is TGTGCCAGCAGCTCTACGACTAGCGGCACAGATACGCAGTATTTT.